The next 9 T cell receptor beta chains were all read from a single sample in a study of T-cell memory formation after mild COVID-19. TCRdb itself ran the 5' RACE reads through MiXCR, one entry per CDR3 protein. The sample has hundreds of thousands of distinct CDR3 sequences, 15% to 20% seen once; the top ten hold approximately 25%. Sequenced: PBMCs or a T cell subset sorted from them (not recorded which). The receptors were gathered from a man aged 18 to 29 who had mild COVID-19 (a few samples of this study predate the infection). Cell type and time point are not known.

This clonotype came up a few times. The gene calls are TRBV7-2 and TRBJ2-3; 8 bases are shared with TRBD1. The germline gives CDR1 SGHTA, CDR2 FQGNSA. The V gene end was trimmed by 5 bases and the J gene end by 2 bases; junction bases not matched to a gene: 6. The CDR3 has 15 residues. DNA for the CDR3: TGTGCCAGCAGCGCCCGACAGGGGTTCACAGATACGCAGTATTTT. It is translated as CASSARQGFTDTQYF.

The CDR3 protein is CATSDPGHLGRNEQFF. In DNA form, the CDR3 reads TGTGCCACCAGTGACCCGGGACACCTCGGGAGGAATGAGCAGTTCTTC. The chain has TRBV24-1 and TRBJ2-1; a possible D gene is TRBD2 (7 bases). The CDR3 covers 16 residues. Between the trimmed V and J ends, which lost 4 bases and 7 bases, there was a span of 19 bases. CDR1 KGHDR and CDR2 SFDVKD come from the germline V gene.

This clonotype has just a few counts. The V call is TRBV7-3, the J call TRBJ2-3, with 7 bases that match TRBD2. CDR3 length equals 14 residues. The trim removed 2 bases at V and 5 bases at J, leaving 4 bases unmatched. CDR1 and CDR2 from the germline V gene are SGHTA and FQGTGA. The CDR3 spells CASSLAGVKDTQYF. CDR3 bases: TGTGCCAGCAGCTTAGCGGGGGTGAAAGATACGCAGTATTTT.

In its sample, this clonotype was seen many times. J is TRBJ1-4 and V is TRBV6-5; no clear D gene. Germline V lookup: CDR1 MNHEY, CDR2 SVGAGI. The CDR3 covers 14 residues. Between the trimmed V and J ends, which lost 0 bases and 8 bases, there was a span of 10 bases. CDR3 nucleotide sequence: TGTGCCAGCAGTTACTCTCTGGGAACGGAAAAACTGTTTTTT. Amino acid sequence: CASSYSLGTEKLFF.

The genes are TRBV5-1 and TRBJ2-7; TRBD2 might be the D (6 bases). This CDR3 contains 15 residues. Trimming took off 1 base at V and 0 bases at J, with 11 bases between the two ends. Germline CDR1 SGHRS, CDR2 YFSETQ. The CDR3 sequence: CASSLSSATSYEQYF. The CDR3 nucleotides read TGCGCCAGCAGCTTGTCTAGCGCGACCTCCTACGAGCAGTACTTC.

This rearrangement joins TRBV7-9 to TRBJ2-3; D call uncertain. With 2 bases removed from V and 2 bases from J, the gap between germline ends came to 11 bases. Germline V lookup: CDR1 SEHNR, CDR2 FQNEAQ (reference sequence). The CDR3 totals 15 residues. The CDR3 DNA follows: TGTGCCAGCAGCTTAAAGGGCCGCTACACAGATACGCAGTATTTT. Its translation: CASSLKGRYTDTQYF.

This clonotype was counted a few times. V is TRBV10-1 and J is TRBJ2-2; no firm D call. The CDR3 runs to 14 residues. Germline V gene sequence: CDR1 WNHNN, CDR2 SYGVQD (reference sequence). V lost 6 bases and J 6 bases, leaving 14 bases between the germline ends. The CDR3 protein is CASSLSRAPGELFF. The CDR3 nucleotides read TGCGCCAGCAGCCTATCTAGGGCTCCCGGGGAGCTGTTTTTT.

J is TRBJ2-7 and V is TRBV20-1; possibly TRBD1 for D (6 bases). The CDR3 consists of 13 residues. The V end was cut by 6 bases, the J end by 2 bases, with 14 bases between. The germline CDR1 and CDR2 sequences are DFQATT and SNEGSKA (reference sequence). The CDR3 DNA sequence: TGCAGTGCGAAACAGGGATCCACCTACGAGCAGTACTTC. It yields the protein CSAKQGSTYEQYF.

This clonotype was detected many times. This chain connects TRBV7-3 to TRBJ2-1; D remains ambiguous. V lost 5 bases and J 0 bases, leaving 14 bases between the germline ends. The germline gives CDR1 SGHTA, CDR2 FQGTGA. This CDR3 spans 16 amino acids. CDR3 nucleotide sequence: TGTGCCAGCAGCCCTGAAAAGGGTGGCTCCTACAATGAGCAGTTCTTC. It translates to CASSPEKGGSYNEQFF.